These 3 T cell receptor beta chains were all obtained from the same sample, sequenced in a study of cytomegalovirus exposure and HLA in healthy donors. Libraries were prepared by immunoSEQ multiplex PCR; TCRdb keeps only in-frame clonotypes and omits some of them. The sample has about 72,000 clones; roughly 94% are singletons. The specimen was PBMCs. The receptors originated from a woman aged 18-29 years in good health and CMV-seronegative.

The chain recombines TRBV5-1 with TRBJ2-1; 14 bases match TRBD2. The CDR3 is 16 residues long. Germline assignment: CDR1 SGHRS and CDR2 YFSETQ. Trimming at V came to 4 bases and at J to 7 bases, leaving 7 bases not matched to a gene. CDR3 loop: CASSGGLAGEVNEQFF. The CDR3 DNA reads TGCGCCAGCAGCGGGGGACTAGCGGGGGAGGTGAATGAGCAGTTCTTC.

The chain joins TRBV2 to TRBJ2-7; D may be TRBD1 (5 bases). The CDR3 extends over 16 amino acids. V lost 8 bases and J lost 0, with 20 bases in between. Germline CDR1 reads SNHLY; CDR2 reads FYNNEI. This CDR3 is CASRVPTALSSYEQYF. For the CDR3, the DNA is TGTGCCAGCCGTGTCCCGACAGCGTTAAGCTCCTACGAGCAGTACTTC.

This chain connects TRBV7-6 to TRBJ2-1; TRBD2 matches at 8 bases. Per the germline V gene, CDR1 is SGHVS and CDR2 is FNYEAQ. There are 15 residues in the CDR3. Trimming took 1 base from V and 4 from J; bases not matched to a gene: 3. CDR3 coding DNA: TGTGCCAGCAGCTTAGGAGCGGGGGCTTACAATGAGCAGTTCTTC. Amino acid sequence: CASSLGAGAYNEQFF.